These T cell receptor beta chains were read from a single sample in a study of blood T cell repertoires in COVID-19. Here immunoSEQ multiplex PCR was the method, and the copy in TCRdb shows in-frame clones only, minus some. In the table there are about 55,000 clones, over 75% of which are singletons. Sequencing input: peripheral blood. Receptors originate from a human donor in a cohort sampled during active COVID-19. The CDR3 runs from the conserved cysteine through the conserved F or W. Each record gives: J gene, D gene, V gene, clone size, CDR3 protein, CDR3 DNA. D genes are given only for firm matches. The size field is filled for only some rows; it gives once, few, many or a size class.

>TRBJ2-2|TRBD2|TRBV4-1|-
CASSQDRGVLNTGELFF
TGCGCCAGCAGCCAAGATCGGGGGGTCTTAAACACCGGGGAGCTGTTTTTT
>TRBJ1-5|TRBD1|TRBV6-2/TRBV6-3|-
CASSRGQGVSNQPQHF
TGTGCCAGCAGCCGCGGACAGGGGGTAAGCAATCAGCCCCAGCATTTT
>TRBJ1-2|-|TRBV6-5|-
CASSYSGSNYGYTF
TGTGCCAGCAGTTACTCGGGCAGTAACTATGGCTACACCTTC
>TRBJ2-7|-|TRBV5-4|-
CASSFGGILSSYEQYF
TGTGCCAGCAGCTTTGGGGGGATCCTGAGCTCCTACGAGCAGTACTTC
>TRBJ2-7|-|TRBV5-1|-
CASSLGSVSYEQYF
TGCGCCAGCAGCTTGGGGTCAGTATCCTACGAGCAGTACTTC
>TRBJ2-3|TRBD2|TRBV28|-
CASTASGRGDTQYF
TGTGCCAGCACGGCTAGCGGGAGGGGAGATACGCAGTATTTT
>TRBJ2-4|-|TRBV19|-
CASQDWSQNIQYF
TGTGCCAGTCAGGACTGGAGTCAAAACATTCAGTACTTC
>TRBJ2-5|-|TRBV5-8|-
CASSFVGQEGQETQYF
TGTGCCAGCAGTTTTGTCGGACAGGAGGGGCAAGAGACCCAGTACTTC
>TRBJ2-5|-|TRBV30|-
CAWSPRGETQYF
TGTGCCTGGAGTCCTAGGGGTGAGACCCAGTACTTC
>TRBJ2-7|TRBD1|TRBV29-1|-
CSVAVGTGVIEQYF
TGCAGCGTTGCAGTAGGGACAGGGGTGATCGAGCAGTACTTC
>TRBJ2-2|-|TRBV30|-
CACLGLPGGELFF
TGTGCCTGCCTGGGACTGCCCGGCGGGGAGCTGTTTTTT
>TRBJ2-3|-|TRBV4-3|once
CASSQRSTGSSTDTQYF
TGCGCCAGCAGCCAAAGGTCTACCGGTAGCAGCACAGATACGCAGTATTTT
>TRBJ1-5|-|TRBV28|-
CASSFHRWPQHF
TGTGCCAGCAGTTTTCACCGGTGGCCCCAGCATTTT
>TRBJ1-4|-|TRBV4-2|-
CASSPGTGEKLFF
TGTGCCAGCAGCCCCGGGACTGGGGAAAAACTGTTTTTT
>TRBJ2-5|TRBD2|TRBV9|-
CASSVESSGGTQYF
TGTGCCAGCAGCGTAGAGTCCTCGGGGGGGACCCAGTACTTC
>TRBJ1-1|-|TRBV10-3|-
CAINPEVNTEAFF
TGTGCCATCAATCCGGAGGTGAACACTGAAGCTTTCTTT
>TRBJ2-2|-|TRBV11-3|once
CASSWGGNTGELFF
TGTGCCAGCAGTTGGGGAGGAAACACCGGGGAGCTGTTTTTT
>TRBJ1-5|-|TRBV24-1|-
CATSDLSGVQPQHF
TGTGCCACCAGTGACCTGAGCGGAGTTCAGCCCCAGCATTTT
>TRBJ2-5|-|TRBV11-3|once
CASSLGRDETQYF
TGTGCCAGCAGCCTAGGTCGGGATGAGACCCAGTACTTC
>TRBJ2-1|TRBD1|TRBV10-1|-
CASSGEIQGYSEQFF
TGCGCCAGCAGTGGAGAAATACAGGGGTACAGTGAGCAGTTCTTC
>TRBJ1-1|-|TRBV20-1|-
CSALRQPEAFF
TGCAGTGCTCTCCGACAGCCTGAAGCTTTCTTT
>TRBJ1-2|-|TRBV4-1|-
CASSSQGTATFYGYTF
TGCGCCAGCAGCTCACAGGGAACCGCAACTTTCTATGGCTACACCTTC
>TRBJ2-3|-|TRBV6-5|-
CASSYRALTDTQYF
TGTGCCAGCAGTTACCGAGCCCTCACAGATACGCAGTATTTT
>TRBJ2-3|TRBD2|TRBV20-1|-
CSASPRGGSRTDTQYF
TGCAGTGCTAGTCCTAGGGGCGGGAGTCGCACAGATACGCAGTATTTT
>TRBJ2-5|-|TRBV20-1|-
CSAQNQETQYF
TGCAGTGCTCAAAACCAAGAGACCCAGTACTTC
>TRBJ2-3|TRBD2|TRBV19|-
CASTKIAGGMDTQYF
TGTGCCAGTACCAAAATAGCGGGAGGGATGGATACGCAGTATTTT
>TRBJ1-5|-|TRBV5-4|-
CASSRDSGINQPQHF
TGTGCCAGCAGCCGGGACTCGGGTATCAATCAGCCCCAGCATTTT
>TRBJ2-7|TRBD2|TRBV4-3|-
CASSQATGLAGPSYEQYF
TGCGCCAGCAGCCAAGCTACGGGATTAGCGGGTCCCTCCTACGAGCAGTACTTC
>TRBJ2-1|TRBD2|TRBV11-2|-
CASTAGVYNEQFF
TGTGCCAGCACCGCGGGGGTCTACAATGAGCAGTTCTTC
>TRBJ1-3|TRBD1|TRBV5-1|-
CASSFGTGGNTIYF
TGCGCCAGCAGCTTCGGGACAGGTGGAAACACCATATATTTT
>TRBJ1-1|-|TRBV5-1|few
CASSLREAWTEAFF
TGCGCCAGCAGCCTACGAGAGGCCTGGACTGAAGCTTTCTTT
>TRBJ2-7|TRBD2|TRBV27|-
CASSRTSGSYEQYF
TGTGCCAGCAGTAGGACTAGCGGGAGCTACGAGCAGTACTTC
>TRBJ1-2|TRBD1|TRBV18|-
CASSPGRDRGVGDTF
TGTGCCAGCTCACCAGGACGGGACAGGGGAGTGGGAGACACCTTC
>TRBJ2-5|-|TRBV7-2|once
CASSQGGPETQYF
TGTGCCAGCAGCCAGGGGGGTCCCGAGACCCAGTACTTC
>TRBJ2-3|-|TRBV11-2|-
CASRLRERADTQYF
TGTGCCAGCAGGCTCCGGGAAAGGGCAGATACGCAGTATTTT
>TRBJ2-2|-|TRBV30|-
CAWSVLERVGGELFF
TGTGCCTGGAGTGTCCTCGAGAGGGTAGGCGGGGAGCTGTTTTTT
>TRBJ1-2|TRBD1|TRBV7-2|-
CASSLDRGHGYTF
TGTGCCAGCAGCCTGGACAGGGGGCATGGCTACACCTTC
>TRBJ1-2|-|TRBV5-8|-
CASSRAETPNYGYTF
TGTGCCAGCAGCCGAGCAGAGACACCGAACTATGGCTACACCTTC
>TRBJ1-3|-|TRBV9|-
CASSGLTGGSGNTIYF
TGTGCCAGCAGCGGCTTGACAGGTGGTTCTGGAAACACCATATATTTT
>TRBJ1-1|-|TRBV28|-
CASSSAGPRSGSTEAFF
TGTGCCAGCAGTTCGGCCGGGCCGCGAAGCGGTAGCACTGAAGCTTTCTTT
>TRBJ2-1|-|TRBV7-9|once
CASSLPMGVISYNEQFF
TGTGCCAGCAGCTTACCCATGGGAGTAATCTCCTACAATGAGCAGTTCTTC
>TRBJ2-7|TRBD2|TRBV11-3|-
CASSLEGGLAGVYEQYF
TGTGCCAGCAGCTTAGAGGGTGGACTAGCGGGAGTCTACGAGCAGTACTTC
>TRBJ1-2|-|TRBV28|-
CASSPGVYGYTF
TGTGCCAGCAGCCCGGGGGTCTATGGCTACACCTTC
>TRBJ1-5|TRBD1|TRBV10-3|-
CAISAGTGLGQPQHF
TGTGCCATCAGTGCCGGGACAGGGTTAGGTCAGCCCCAGCATTTT
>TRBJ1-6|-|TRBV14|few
CASSQGREYSPLHF
TGTGCCAGCAGCCAAGGTAGAGAATATTCACCCCTCCACTTT
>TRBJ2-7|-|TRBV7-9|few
CASSSAGGEQYF
TGTGCCAGCAGCTCTGCCGGGGGCGAGCAGTACTTC
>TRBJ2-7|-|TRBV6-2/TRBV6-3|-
CASSYSVLYEQYF
TGTGCCAGCAGTTACTCCGTACTCTACGAGCAGTACTTC
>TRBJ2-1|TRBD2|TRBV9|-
CASSVDSGPFNEQFF
TGTGCCAGCAGCGTAGATAGCGGGCCTTTTAATGAGCAGTTCTTC
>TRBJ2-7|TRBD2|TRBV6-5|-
CASRPRSGRVYEQYF
TGTGCCAGCAGGCCCCGTAGCGGGAGGGTCTACGAGCAGTACTTC
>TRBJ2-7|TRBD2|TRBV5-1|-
CASSLVGAGDYEQYF
TGCGCCAGCAGCTTGGTAGGGGCGGGGGACTACGAGCAGTACTTC
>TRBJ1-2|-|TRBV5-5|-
CASSPTRDTNNYGYTF
TGTGCCAGCAGCCCGACCCGGGACACAAACAACTATGGCTACACCTTC
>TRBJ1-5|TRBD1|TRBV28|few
CASSPTGALGQPQHF
TGTGCCAGCAGCCCTACAGGGGCGCTGGGTCAGCCCCAGCATTTT
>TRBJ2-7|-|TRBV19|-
CASKAGSSYEQYF
TGTGCCAGTAAGGCAGGAAGCTCCTACGAGCAGTACTTC
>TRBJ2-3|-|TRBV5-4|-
CASSLGRASKADTQYF
TGTGCCAGCAGCTTGGGCAGAGCTAGCAAGGCAGATACGCAGTATTTT
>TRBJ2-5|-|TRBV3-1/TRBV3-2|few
CASSRISGGWETQYF
TGTGCCAGCAGCCGGATATCAGGGGGGTGGGAGACCCAGTACTTC
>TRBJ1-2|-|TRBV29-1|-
CSVDPGVYGYTF
TGCAGCGTTGACCCAGGGGTCTATGGCTACACCTTC
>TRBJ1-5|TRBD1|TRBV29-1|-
CSTLLPGQSNQPQHF
TGCAGCACCCTCTTACCGGGACAGAGCAATCAGCCCCAGCATTTT
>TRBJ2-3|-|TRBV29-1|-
CSVDRGRRGTQYF
TGCAGCGTTGACAGGGGTCGCAGGGGTACGCAGTATTTT
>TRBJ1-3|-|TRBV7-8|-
CASSLVTASGNTIYF
TGTGCCAGCAGCTTAGTTACAGCCTCTGGAAACACCATATATTTT
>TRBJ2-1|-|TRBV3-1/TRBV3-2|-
CASSQSPSRVNEQFF
TGTGCCAGCAGCCAGTCTCCAAGCAGGGTTAATGAGCAGTTCTTC